This entry concerns a single T cell receptor beta chain. The antigen is undetermined. The sample is drawn from a study of blood T cells in healthy people across ages. Study outcomes and limitations: Bulk PBMC profiling left naive and antigen-experienced comparisons inconclusive. Researchers judged that diversity estimates from one million T cells fell short of true values.

Each donor's blood draw was around 10 milliliters of peripheral blood. After removal of 1 base from V and 0 bases from J, the junction contained 3 bases not matched to a gene. Per germline, CDR1 LGHNA and CDR2 YNFKEQ. There are 15 residues in the CDR3. The second PCR ran about 7 to 12 cycles with a sample-barcoded 5' primer and J-beta primers. TCRdb independently ran MiXCR on the 5' RACE reads; one entry per CDR3 protein. The table has hundreds of thousands of distinct CDR3 sequences, about 43% seen once. Sequences were obtained from blood. The V gene is TRBV4-2, the J gene TRBJ2-7; 7 nucleotides line up with TRBD2. This clonotype was sampled from an elderly man in good health. The CDR3 region is CASSQVRGTSYEQYF. The CDR3 DNA follows: TGTGCCAGCAGCCAAGTGCGGGGGACCTCCTACGAGCAGTACTTC.